This record looks at one T cell receptor (beta chain) sequence and its context. Via MiXCR, TCRdb re-called the 5' RACE reads, giving one row per CDR3 protein. In the table there are roughly 50,000 distinct CDR3 sequences, roughly 4.1% of which are singletons. These data are taken from a study of neurological immune-mediated disorders. The ends were cut back, 0 bases at V and 1 base at J, with 9 bases in the middle. The germline V gene encodes CDR1 SGHTA and CDR2 FQGNSA. The CDR3 sequence is 15 residues long. The V and J genes are TRBV7-2 and TRBJ1-1; a possible D gene is TRBD1 (5 bases). The sequence derives from a woman aged 55-70 years with multiple sclerosis. Input material: PBMCs. DNA for the CDR3: TGTGCCAGCAGCTTAGCAGGGGCGAGGAACACTGAAGCTTTCTTT. As protein: CASSLAGARNTEAFF.